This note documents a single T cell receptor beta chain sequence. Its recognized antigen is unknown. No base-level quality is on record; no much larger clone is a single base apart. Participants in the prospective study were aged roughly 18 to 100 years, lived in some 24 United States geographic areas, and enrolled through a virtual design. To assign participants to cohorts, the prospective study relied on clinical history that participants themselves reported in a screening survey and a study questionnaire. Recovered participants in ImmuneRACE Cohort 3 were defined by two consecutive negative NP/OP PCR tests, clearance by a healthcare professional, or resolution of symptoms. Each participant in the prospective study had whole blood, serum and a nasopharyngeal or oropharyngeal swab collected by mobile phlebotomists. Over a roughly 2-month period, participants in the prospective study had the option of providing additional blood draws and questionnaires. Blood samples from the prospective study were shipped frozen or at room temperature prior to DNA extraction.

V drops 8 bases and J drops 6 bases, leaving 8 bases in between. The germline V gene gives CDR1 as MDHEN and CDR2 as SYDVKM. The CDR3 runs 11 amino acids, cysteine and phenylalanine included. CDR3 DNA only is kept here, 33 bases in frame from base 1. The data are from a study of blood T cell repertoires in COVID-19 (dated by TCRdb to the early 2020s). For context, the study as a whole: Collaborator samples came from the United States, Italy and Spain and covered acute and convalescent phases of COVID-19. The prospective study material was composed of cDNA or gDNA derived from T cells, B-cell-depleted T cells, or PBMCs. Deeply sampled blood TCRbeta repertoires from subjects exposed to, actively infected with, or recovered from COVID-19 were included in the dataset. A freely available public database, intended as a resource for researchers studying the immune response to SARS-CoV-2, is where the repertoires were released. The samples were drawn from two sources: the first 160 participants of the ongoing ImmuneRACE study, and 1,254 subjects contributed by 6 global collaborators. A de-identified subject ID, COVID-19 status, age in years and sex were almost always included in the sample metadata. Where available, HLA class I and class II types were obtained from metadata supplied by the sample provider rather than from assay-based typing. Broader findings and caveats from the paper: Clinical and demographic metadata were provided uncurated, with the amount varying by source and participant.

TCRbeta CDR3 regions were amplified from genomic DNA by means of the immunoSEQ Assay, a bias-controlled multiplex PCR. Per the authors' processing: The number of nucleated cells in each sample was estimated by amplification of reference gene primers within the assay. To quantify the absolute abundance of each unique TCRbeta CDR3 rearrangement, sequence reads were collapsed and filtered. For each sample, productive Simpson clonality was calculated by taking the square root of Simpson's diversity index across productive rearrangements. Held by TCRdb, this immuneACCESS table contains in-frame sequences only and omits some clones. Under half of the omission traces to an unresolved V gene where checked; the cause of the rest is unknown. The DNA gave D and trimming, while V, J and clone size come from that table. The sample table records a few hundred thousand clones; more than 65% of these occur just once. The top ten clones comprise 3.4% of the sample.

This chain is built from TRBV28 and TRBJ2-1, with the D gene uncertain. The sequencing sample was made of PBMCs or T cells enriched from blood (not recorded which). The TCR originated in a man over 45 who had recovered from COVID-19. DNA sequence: TGTGCCAGCGGAGCCCTCAATGAGCAGTTCTTC. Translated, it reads CASGALNEQFF.